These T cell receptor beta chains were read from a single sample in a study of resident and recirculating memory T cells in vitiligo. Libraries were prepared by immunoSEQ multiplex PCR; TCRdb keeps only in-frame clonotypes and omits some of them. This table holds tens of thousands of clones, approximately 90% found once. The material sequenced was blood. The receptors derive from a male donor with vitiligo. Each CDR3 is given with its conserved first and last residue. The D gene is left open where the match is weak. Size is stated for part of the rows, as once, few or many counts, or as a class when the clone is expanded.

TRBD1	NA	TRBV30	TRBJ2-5	CAWTAGGTGKETQYF	TGTGCCTGGACCGCAGGTGGGACAGGGAAAGAGACCCAGTACTTC
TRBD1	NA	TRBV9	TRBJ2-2	CASSRTGGGIGELFF	TGTGCCAGCAGTCGGACAGGGGGCGGTATCGGGGAGCTGTTTTTT
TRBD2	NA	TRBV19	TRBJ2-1	CASSGSGRLADYNEQFF	TGTGCCAGTAGTGGATCGGGGAGACTAGCGGACTACAATGAGCAGTTCTTC
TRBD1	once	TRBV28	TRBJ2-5	CASNPQGARETQYF	TGTGCCAGCAATCCACAGGGGGCGAGGGAGACCCAGTACTTC
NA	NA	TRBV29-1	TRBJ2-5	CSIPGGGWGTQYF	TGCAGCATCCCGGGGGGCGGCTGGGGGACCCAGTACTTC
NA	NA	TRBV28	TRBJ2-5	CASSLDTMETQYF	TGTGCCAGCAGCCTGGACACAATGGAGACCCAGTACTTC
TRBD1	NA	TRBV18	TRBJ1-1	CASSPGTGAMNTEAFF	TGTGCCAGCTCACCCGGGACAGGGGCTATGAACACTGAAGCTTTCTTT
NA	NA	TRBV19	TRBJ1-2	CASSRTGIDGYTF	TGTGCCAGTAGTAGAACAGGGATCGATGGCTACACCTTC
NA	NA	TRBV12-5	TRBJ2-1	CASGRVSGVISYNEQFF	TGTGCTAGTGGCCGCGTTTCGGGAGTAATTTCCTACAATGAGCAGTTCTTC
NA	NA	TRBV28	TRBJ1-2	CASSLGGSFYGYTF	TGTGCCAGCAGTTTAGGGGGCAGCTTCTATGGCTACACCTTC
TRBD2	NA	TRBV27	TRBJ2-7	CASSLRLAGVYEQYF	TGTGCCAGCAGTTTAAGGCTAGCGGGAGTCTACGAGCAGTACTTC
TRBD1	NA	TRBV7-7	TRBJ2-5	CASSSISGGQLQETQYF	TGTGCCAGCAGCTCAATCTCAGGGGGCCAACTCCAAGAGACCCAGTACTTC
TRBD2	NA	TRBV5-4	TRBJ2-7	CASSTGLAEYYEQYF	TGTGCCAGCAGCACGGGACTAGCGGAATACTACGAGCAGTACTTC
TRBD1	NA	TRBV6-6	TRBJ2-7	CASSRDSYSYEQYF	TGTGCCAGCAGTAGGGACAGTTACTCCTACGAGCAGTACTTC
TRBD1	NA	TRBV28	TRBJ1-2	CASSSGQSNYGYTF	TGTGCCAGCAGTTCGGGACAGTCTAACTATGGCTACACCTTC
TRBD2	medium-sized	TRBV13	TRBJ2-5	CASSLIRSGSETQYF	TGTGCCAGCAGCTTAATCAGAAGCGGGAGCGAGACCCAGTACTTC
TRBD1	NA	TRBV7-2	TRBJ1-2	CASSLEGQGAFGYTF	TGTGCCAGCAGCTTAGAAGGACAGGGGGCGTTTGGCTACACCTTC
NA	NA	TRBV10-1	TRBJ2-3	CASGHGGTDTQYF	TGCGCCAGCGGCCACGGGGGCACAGATACGCAGTATTTT
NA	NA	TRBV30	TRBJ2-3	CAWSGGSVDTQYF	TGTGCCTGGAGTGGTGGCAGCGTGGATACGCAGTATTTT
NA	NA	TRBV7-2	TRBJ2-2	CASSPEFGRDNTGELFF	TGTGCCAGCAGCCCCGAGTTCGGGCGGGACAACACCGGGGAGCTGTTTTTT
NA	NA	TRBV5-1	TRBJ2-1	CASEAPGGGSWNEQFF	TGCGCCAGCGAAGCTCCAGGGGGCGGGAGTTGGAATGAGCAGTTCTTC
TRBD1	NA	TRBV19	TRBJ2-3	CASSTGTGTSTDTQYF	TGTGCCAGTAGTACCGGGACAGGAACTAGCACAGATACGCAGTATTTT
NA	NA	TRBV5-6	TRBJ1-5	CASSLQGKYQPQHF	TGTGCCAGCAGCTTACAGGGCAAATATCAGCCCCAGCATTTT